This T cell receptor (beta chain) came from a study of blood T cell repertoires in COVID-19. Trimming cost V 6 bases and J 9 bases, with 17 bases left between them. The CDR3 is 14 amino acids. Germline CDR1 reads SGHTA; CDR2 reads FQGTGA. Generated by immunoSEQ multiplex PCR, the TCRdb table keeps only in-frame clones and is missing some. The table records 430,000 or so clones, over 75% of them present only once. Categorization into cohorts depended on clinical history that participants reported. No more than 2 weeks before study entry, exposed participants had met a case of COVID-19. V gene TRBV7-3 combines with J gene TRBJ2-2; TRBD2 is a possible D gene (7 bases). This TCR came from a woman under 30 who had been exposed to COVID-19. The sample comprised PBMCs or T cells enriched from blood (not recorded which). This CDR3 is CASRPAPGGRELFF. In DNA form, the CDR3 reads TGTGCCAGCAGGCCCGCCCCGGGGGGCCGGGAGCTGTTTTTT.